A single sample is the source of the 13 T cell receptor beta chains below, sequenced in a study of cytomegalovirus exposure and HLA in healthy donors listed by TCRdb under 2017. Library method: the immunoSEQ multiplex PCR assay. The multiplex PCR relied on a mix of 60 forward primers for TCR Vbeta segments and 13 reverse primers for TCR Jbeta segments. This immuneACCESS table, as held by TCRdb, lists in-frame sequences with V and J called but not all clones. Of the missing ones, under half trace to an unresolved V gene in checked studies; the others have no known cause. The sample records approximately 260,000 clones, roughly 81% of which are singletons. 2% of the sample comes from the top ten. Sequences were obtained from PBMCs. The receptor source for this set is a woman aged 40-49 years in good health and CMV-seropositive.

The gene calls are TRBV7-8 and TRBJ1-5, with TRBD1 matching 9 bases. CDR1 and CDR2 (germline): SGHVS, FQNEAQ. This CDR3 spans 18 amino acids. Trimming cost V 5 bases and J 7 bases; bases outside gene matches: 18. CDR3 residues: CASSPSTGGTGGRQPQHF. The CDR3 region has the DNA TGTGCCAGCAGCCCAAGCACAGGGGGCACTGGAGGTAGGCAGCCCCAGCATTTT.

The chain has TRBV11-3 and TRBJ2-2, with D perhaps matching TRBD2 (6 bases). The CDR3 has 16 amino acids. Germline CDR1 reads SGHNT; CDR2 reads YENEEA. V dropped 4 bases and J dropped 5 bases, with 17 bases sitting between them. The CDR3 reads CASSSTGRGGTGELFF. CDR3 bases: TGTGCCAGCAGCTCAACCGGGAGAGGAGGGACCGGGGAGCTGTTTTTT.

This chain's CDR3 is CASSSQRLAAGGELFF. The CDR3 region has the DNA TGTGCCAGCAGCTCCCAACGTTTGGCGGCGGGCGGGGAGCTGTTTTTT. The chain combines TRBV11-3 with TRBJ2-2; D might be TRBD2 (5 bases). Germline CDR1 reads SGHNT; CDR2 reads YENEEA. This CDR3 spans 16 amino acids. V was cut by 4 bases and J by 7 bases, with 19 bases left in between.

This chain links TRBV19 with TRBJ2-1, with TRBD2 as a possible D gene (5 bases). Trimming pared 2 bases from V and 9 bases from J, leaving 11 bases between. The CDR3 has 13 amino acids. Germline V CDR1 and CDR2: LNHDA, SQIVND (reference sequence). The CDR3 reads CASSIRGFGEQFF. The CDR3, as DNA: TGTGCCAGTAGTATACGCGGGTTCGGTGAGCAGTTCTTC.

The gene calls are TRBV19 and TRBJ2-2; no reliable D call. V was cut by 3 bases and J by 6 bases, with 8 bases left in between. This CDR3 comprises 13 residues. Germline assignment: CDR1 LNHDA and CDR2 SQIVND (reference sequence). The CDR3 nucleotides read TGTGCCAGTAGTATGATCGGTCCCGGGGAGCTGTTTTTT. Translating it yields CASSMIGPGELFF.

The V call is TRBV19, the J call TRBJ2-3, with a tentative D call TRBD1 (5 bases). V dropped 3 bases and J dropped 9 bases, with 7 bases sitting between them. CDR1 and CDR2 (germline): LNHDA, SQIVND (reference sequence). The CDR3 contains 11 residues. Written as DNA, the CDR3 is TGTGCCAGTAGTATTCAGGGAACGCAGTATTTT. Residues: CASSIQGTQYF.

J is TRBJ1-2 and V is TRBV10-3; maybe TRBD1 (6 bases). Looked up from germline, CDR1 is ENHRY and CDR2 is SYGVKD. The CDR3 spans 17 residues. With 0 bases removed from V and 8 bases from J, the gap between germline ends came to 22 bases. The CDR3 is CAISESPSTDKGVGYTF. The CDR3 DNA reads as TGTGCCATCAGTGAGTCGCCCAGTACCGACAAGGGGGTCGGCTACACCTTC.

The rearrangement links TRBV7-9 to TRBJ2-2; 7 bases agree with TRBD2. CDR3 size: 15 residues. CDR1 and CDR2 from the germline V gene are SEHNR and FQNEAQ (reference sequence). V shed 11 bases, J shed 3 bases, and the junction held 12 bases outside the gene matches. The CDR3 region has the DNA TGTGCCGCAGAGGGCGGGAGCTTGTACACCGGGGAGCTGTTTTTT. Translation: CAAEGGSLYTGELFF.

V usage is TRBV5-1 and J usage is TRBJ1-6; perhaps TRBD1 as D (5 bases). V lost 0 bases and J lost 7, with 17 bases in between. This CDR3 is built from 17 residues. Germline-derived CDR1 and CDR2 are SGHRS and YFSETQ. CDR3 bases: TGCGCCAGCAGCTTGGTAGGGCAGGGAGGCCTAAATTCACCCCTCCACTTT. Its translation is CASSLVGQGGLNSPLHF.

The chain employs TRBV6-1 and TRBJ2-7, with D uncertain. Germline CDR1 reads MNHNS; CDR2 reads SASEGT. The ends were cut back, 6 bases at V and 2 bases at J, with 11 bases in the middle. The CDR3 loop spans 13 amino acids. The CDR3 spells CASSGSNTYEQYF. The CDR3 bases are TGTGCCAGCAGCGGTTCGAATACCTACGAGCAGTACTTC.

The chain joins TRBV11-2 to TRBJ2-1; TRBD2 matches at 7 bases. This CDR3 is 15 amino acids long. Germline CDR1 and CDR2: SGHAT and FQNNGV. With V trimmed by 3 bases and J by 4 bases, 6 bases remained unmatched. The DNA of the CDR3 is TGTGCCAGCAGCTTCGGGTCTAGCGGATACAATGAGCAGTTCTTC. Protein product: CASSFGSSGYNEQFF.

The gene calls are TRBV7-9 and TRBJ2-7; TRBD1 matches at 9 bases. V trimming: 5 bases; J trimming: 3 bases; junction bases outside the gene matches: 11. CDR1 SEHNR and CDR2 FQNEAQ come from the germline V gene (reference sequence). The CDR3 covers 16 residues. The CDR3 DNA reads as TGTGCCAGCAGCCCCCGAACGGGACAGGGAAGCTACGAGCAGTACTTC. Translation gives CASSPRTGQGSYEQYF.

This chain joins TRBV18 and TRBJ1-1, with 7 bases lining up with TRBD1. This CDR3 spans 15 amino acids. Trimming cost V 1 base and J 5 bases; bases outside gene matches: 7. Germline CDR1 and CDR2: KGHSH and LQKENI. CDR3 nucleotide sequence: TGTGCCAGCTCACCACGAGATAGGGGGCAGACTGAAGCTTTCTTT. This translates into CASSPRDRGQTEAFF.